The next 9 T cell receptor beta chains were all read from a single sample in a study of tumor-infiltrating lymphocytes in oesophageal squamous cell carcinoma. TCRdb fed the PCR reads into MiXCR, producing one record per CDR3 protein. The sample records approximately 17,000 distinct CDR3 sequences, 44% being singletons. Specimen: blood. The source is a female donor with esophageal squamous cell carcinoma.

This clonotype appeared many times. This chain links TRBV23-1 with TRBJ1-2; 8 positions match TRBD1. TRBV23-1 carries the ORF label, with uncertain function. CDR3 size: 15 residues. V was clipped by 3 bases and J by 4 bases; unmatched bases: 7. CDR3 protein: CASSHNDRGGYGYTF. CDR3 in DNA: TGCGCCAGCAGTCATAACGACAGGGGAGGCTATGGCTACACCTTC.

The rearrangement joins TRBV7-9 to TRBJ2-7; maybe TRBD1 (6 bases). The assigned J gene may be wrong: the sequence end matches TRBJ2-1 better. Germline V CDR1 and CDR2: SEHNR, FQNEAQ (reference sequence). The CDR3 has 19 amino acids. The DNA for the CDR3 is TGTGCCAGCAGCTCGATCCGTACCCTGACAGGTGGTAGGGCCTACGAGCAGTTCTTC. This encodes CASSSIRTLTGGRAYEQFF.

This clonotype appeared a single time. The chain recombines TRBV11-2 with TRBJ2-3; 10 nucleotides match TRBD2. From germline, CDR1 is SGHAT and CDR2 FQNNGV. V dropped 1 base and J dropped 0; count of bases not matched to a gene: 1. CDR3 length: 16 residues. The CDR3 sequence is CASSLVTSGSTDTQYF. The CDR3, as DNA: TGTGCCAGCAGCTTAGTGACTAGCGGGAGCACAGATACGCAGTATTTT.

This clonotype was observed at least ten times. The CDR3 protein is CASSLDNGEKLFF. Written as DNA, the CDR3 is TGTGCCAGCAGCTTGGATAACGGCGAAAAACTGTTTTTT. The chain couples TRBV5-8 to TRBJ1-4; D gene uncertain. The CDR3 is 13 amino acids. V lost 0 bases to trimming and J lost 8 bases, with 8 bases between them. Looked up from germline, CDR1 is SGHTS and CDR2 is YDEGEE. Together with reference TRBV5-8 and TRBJ1-4, the CDR3 gives the full variable domain: EAGVTQSPTHLIKTRGQQATLRCSPISGHTSVYWYQQALGLGLQFLLWYDEGEERNRGNFPPRFSGRQFPNYSSELNVNALELEDSALYLCASSLDNGEKLFFGSGTQLSVL.

At least ten counts were recorded for this clonotype. V is TRBV6-1 and J is TRBJ1-6; maybe TRBD1 (5 bases). V gave up 4 bases and J gave up 9 bases, with 13 bases separating them. The CDR3 spans 14 residues. The germline V gene encodes CDR1 MNHNS and CDR2 SASEGT. This CDR3 reads CASSAGGDGSPLHF. CDR3 DNA sequence: TGTGCCAGCAGTGCGGGCGGGGACGGTTCACCCCTCCACTTT.

Details on this clonotype: A junction boundary mismatches the germline segment, possibly from a read error. The gene calls are TRBV7-2 and TRBJ2-5, with unresolved D. The CDR3 is 13 amino acids. The germline V gene encodes CDR1 SGHTA and CDR2 FQGNSA. The CDR3 is CASSPIGIGPVFF. CDR3 sequence (DNA): TGTGCCAGCAGCCCTATCGGCATAGGCCCCGTATTCTTC.

The chain links TRBV7-6 to TRBJ2-3; D may be TRBD2 (6 bases). Germline-derived CDR1 and CDR2 are SGHVS and FNYEAQ. Trimming took 2 bases from V and 2 from J, leaving 11 bases between them. The CDR3 extends over 15 amino acids. The CDR3 loop is CASSLFGGDTDTQYF. Written as DNA, the CDR3 is TGTGCCAGCAGCTTATTCGGCGGGGACACAGATACGCAGTATTTT. Filled out from reference TRBV7-6 and TRBJ2-3, the complete variable domain reads GAGVSQSPRYKVTKRGQDVALRCDPISGHVSLYWYRQALGQGPEFLTYFNYEAQQDKSGLPNDRFSAERPEGSISTLTIQRTEQRDSAMYRCASSLFGGDTDTQYFGPGTRLTVL.

This chain uses TRBV12-3 or TRBV12-4 with TRBJ1-1; TRBD1 matches at 7 bases. V lost 6 bases to trimming and J lost 1 base; unmatched junction nucleotides: 2. This CDR3 is built from 13 residues. The CDR3: CASSRTGNTEAFF. The CDR3 region has the DNA TGTGCCAGCAGCCGGACAGGGAACACTGAAGCTTTCTTT.

The J gene is TRBJ2-5, the V gene TRBV7-8, with a possible D match to TRBD1 (6 bases). V lost 3 bases and J lost 11, with 13 bases in between. CDR3 length: 12 residues. From germline, CDR1 is SGHVS and CDR2 FQNEAQ. CDR3 DNA: TGTGCCAGCAGCTTGGACAGTCACAAGCAGTACTTC. This translates into CASSLDSHKQYF.